This T cell receptor (beta chain) came from a study of cytomegalovirus exposure and HLA in healthy donors. Germline lookup yields CDR1 MDHEN and CDR2 SYDVKM. CDR3 size: 16 residues. The germline V and J ends were trimmed by 5 bases and 5 bases, with 19 bases remaining between them. Profiled with immunoSEQ multiplex PCR; TCRdb holds only in-frame clones, not every one. The table records roughly 200,000 clones, around 80% of them present only once. The specimen was PBMCs. The genes are TRBV28 and TRBJ1-5; tentative D call: TRBD1 (5 bases). The sequence came from a young woman in good health and CMV-seronegative. In DNA form, the CDR3 reads TGTGCCAGCAGTCGGCCTGGATCCAGGGCTTATCAGCCCCAGCATTTT. Translated: CASSRPGSRAYQPQHF.